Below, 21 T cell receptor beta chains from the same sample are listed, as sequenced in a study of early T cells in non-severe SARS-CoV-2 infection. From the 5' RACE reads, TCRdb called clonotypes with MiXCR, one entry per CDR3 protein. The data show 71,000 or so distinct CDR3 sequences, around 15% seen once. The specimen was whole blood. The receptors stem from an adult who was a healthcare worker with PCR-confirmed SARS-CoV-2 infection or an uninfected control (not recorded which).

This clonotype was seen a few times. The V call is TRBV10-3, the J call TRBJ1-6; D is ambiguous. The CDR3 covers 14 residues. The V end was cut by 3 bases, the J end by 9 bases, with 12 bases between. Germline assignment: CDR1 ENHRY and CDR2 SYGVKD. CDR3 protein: CAISETHRGSPLHF. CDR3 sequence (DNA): TGTGCCATCAGTGAAACGCATCGCGGTTCACCCCTCCACTTT.

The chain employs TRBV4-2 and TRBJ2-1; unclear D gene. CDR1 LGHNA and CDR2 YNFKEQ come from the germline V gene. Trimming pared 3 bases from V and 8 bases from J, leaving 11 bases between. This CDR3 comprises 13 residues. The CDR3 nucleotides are TGTGCCAGCAGCCACGCTACGTTAGATGAGCAGTTCTTC. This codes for CASSHATLDEQFF.

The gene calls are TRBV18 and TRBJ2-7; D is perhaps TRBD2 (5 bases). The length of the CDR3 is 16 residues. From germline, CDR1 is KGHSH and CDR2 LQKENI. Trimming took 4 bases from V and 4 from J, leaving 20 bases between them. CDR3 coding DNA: TGTGCCAGCTCACAAGACGACGGGATTTACGGTTACGAGCAGTACTTC. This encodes CASSQDDGIYGYEQYF. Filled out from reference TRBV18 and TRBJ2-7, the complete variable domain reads NAGVMQNPRHLVRRRGQEARLRCSPMKGHSHVYWYRQLPEEGLKFMVYLQKENIIDESGMPKERFSAEFPKEGPSILRIQQVVRGDSAAYFCASSQDDGIYGYEQYFGPGTRLTVT.

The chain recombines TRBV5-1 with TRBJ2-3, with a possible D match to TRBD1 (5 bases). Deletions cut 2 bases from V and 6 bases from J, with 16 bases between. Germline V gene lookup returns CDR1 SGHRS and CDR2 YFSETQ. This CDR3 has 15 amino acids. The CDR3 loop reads CASSLYGQGLDTQYF. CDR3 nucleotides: TGCGCCAGCAGCTTATATGGGCAGGGTTTGGATACGCAGTATTTT.

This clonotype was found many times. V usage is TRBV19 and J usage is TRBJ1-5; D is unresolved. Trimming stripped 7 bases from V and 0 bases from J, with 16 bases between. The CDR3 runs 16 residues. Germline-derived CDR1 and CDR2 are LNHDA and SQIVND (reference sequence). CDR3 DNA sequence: TGTGCCAGTATCAAGCGTGGAGATTATAGCAATCAGCCCCAGCATTTT. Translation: CASIKRGDYSNQPQHF.

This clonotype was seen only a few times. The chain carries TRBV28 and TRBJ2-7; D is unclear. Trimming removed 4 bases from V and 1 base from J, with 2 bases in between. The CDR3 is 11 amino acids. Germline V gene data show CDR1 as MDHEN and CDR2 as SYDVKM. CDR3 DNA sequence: TGTGCCAGCAGTTCTTCCTACGAGCAGTACTTC. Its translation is CASSSSYEQYF.

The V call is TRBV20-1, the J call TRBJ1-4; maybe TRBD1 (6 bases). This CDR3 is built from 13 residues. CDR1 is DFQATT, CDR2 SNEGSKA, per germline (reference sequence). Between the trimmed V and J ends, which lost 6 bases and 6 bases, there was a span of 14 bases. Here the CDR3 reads CSANLGGDEKLFF. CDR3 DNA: TGCAGTGCAAACTTAGGGGGGGATGAAAAACTGTTTTTT.

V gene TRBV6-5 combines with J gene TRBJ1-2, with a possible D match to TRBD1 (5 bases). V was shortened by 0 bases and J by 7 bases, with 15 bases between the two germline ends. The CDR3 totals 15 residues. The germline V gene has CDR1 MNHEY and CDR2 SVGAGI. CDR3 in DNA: TGTGCCAGCAGTTACTCGAGAGCAGGGTCGATTGGCTACACCTTC. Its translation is CASSYSRAGSIGYTF.

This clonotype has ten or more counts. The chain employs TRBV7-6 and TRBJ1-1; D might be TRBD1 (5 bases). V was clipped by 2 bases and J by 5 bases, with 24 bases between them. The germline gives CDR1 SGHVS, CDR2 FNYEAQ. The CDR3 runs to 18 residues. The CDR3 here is CASSLLPIGATTKTEAFF. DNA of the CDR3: TGTGCCAGCAGCTTACTACCGATCGGGGCAACCACGAAAACTGAAGCTTTCTTT.

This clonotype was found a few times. The CDR3 DNA is TGTGCCAGCAGTTTATCGGGAGGGACAGACTCGATCTATGGCTACACCTTC. Translated, it gives CASSLSGGTDSIYGYTF. This chain joins TRBV27 and TRBJ1-2; 7 bases are shared with TRBD1. This CDR3 spans 17 amino acids. The junction had 11 bases not matched to a gene; V was cut back by 0 bases and J by 4 bases. Germline CDR1 is MNHEY and CDR2 is SMNVEV (reference sequence).

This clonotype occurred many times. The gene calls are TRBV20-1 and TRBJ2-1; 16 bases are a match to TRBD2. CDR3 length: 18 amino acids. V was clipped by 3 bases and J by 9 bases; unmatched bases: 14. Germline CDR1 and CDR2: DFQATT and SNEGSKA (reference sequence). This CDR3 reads CSASGGTSGGATIGEQFF. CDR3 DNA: TGCAGTGCTAGTGGTGGGACTAGCGGGGGGGCGACTATAGGTGAGCAGTTCTTC.

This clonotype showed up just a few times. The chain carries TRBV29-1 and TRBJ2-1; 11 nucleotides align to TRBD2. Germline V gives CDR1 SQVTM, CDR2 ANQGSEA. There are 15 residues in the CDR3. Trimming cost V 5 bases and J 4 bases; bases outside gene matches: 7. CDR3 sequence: CSVNVAGGIYNEQFF. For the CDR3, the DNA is TGCAGCGTTAACGTAGCGGGGGGGATTTACAATGAGCAGTTCTTC.

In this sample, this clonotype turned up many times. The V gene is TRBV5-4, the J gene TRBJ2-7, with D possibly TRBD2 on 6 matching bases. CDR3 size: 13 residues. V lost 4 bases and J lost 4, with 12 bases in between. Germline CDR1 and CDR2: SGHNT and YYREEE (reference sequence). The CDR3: CASSVSEGYEQYF. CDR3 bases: TGTGCCAGCAGCGTGTCGGAGGGGTACGAGCAGTACTTC.

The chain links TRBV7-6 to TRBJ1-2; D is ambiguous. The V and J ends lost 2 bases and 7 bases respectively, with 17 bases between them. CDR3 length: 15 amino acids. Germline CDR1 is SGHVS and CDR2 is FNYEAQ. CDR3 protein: CASSLSGLPLGGYTF. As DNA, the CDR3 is TGTGCCAGCAGCTTATCGGGCCTCCCCCTGGGTGGCTACACCTTC.

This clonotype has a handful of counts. The CDR3 reads CASRSLPVNTEAFF. CDR3 nucleotides: TGTGCCAGCAGATCCCTGCCGGTGAACACTGAAGCTTTCTTT. The V and J genes are TRBV27 and TRBJ1-1; D uncertain. V was clipped by 6 bases and J by 0 bases, with 11 bases between them. CDR3 length: 14 amino acids. Per germline, CDR1 MNHEY and CDR2 SMNVEV (reference sequence).

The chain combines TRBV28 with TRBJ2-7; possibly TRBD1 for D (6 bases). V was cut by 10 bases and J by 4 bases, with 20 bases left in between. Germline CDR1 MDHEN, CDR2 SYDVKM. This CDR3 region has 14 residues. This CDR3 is CAILPRTAWYEQYF. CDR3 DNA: TGTGCCATCCTCCCCCGGACAGCGTGGTACGAGCAGTACTTC. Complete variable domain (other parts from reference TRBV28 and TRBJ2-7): DVKVTQSSRYLVKRTGEKVFLECVQDMDHENMFWYRQDPGLGLRLIYFSYDVKMKEKGDIPEGYSVSREKKERFSLILESASTNQTSMYLCAILPRTAWYEQYFGPGTRLTVT.

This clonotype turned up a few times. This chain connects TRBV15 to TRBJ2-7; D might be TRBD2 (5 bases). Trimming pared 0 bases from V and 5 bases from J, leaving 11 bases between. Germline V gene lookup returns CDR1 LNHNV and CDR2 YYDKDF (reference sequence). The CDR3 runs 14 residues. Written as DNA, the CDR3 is TGTGCCACCAGCAGAGAAGGGAGTTCTCACGAGCAGTACTTC. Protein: CATSREGSSHEQYF.

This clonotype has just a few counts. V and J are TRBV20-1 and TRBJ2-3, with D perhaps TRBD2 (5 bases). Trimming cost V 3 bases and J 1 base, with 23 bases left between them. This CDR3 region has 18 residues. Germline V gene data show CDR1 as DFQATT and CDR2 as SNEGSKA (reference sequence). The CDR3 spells CSARSPAGGRLRTDTQYF. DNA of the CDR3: TGCAGTGCTAGGAGCCCCGCTGGTGGCAGACTACGCACAGATACGCAGTATTTT.

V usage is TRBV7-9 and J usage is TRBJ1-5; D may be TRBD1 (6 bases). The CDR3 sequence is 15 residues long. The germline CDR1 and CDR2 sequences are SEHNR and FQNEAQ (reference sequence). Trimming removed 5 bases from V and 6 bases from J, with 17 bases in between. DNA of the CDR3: TGTGCCAGCAGCGGTCCGGGGGCAGGAGGTCAGCCCCAGCATTTT. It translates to CASSGPGAGGQPQHF. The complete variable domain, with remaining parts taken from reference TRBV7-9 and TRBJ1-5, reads DTGVSQNPRHKITKRGQNVTFRCDPISEHNRLYWYRQTLGQGPEFLTYFQNEAQLEKSRLLSDRFSAERPKGSFSTLEIQRTEQGDSAMYLCASSGPGAGGQPQHFGDGTRLSIL.

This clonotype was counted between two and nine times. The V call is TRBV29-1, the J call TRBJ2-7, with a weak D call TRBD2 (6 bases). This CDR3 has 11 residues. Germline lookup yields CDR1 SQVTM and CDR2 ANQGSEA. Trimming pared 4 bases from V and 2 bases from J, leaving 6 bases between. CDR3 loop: CSVGGAYEQYF. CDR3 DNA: TGCAGCGTTGGGGGGGCCTACGAGCAGTACTTC.

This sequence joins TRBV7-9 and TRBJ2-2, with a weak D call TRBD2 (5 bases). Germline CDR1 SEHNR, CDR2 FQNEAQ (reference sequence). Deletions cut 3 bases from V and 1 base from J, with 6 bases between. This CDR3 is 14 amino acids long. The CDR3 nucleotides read TGTGCCAGCAGCTTCGCGGGGAACACCGGGGAGCTGTTTTTT. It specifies CASSFAGNTGELFF.